This T cell receptor beta chain is from a study of blood T cell repertoires in COVID-19 (TCRdb year 2020). With respect to the entire study: The collaborator samples originated in the United States, Italy and Spain and spanned the acute and convalescent phases of COVID-19. The material from the prospective study consisted of cDNA or gDNA derived from T cells, B-cell-depleted T cells, or PBMCs. Subjects who had been exposed to COVID-19, were actively infected with it, or had recovered from it provided the deeply sampled blood TCRbeta repertoires that made up the dataset. The repertoires were released in a freely available public database intended as a resource for research on the immune response to SARS-CoV-2. The samples were drawn from two sources: the first 160 participants of the ongoing ImmuneRACE study, and fewer than 1,500 subjects contributed by 6 global collaborators. The sample metadata nearly always contained a de-identified subject ID, COVID-19 status, age in years and sex. HLA class I and class II types, where available, came from metadata supplied by the sample provider rather than from assay-based typing. The paper's findings and limits, for the study overall: How much clinical and demographic metadata was included differed by source and by participant, and the metadata was provided uncurated.

In the prospective study, participants were roughly 18 to 90 years old, resided in around 25 geographic areas of the United States, and were enrolled through a virtual design. To assign participants to cohorts, the prospective study relied on clinical history that participants themselves reported in a screening survey and a study questionnaire. ImmuneRACE Cohort 3 recovered participants were defined by two consecutive negative NP/OP PCR tests, healthcare professional clearance, or symptom resolution. Mobile phlebotomists in the prospective study collected whole blood, serum and a nasopharyngeal or oropharyngeal swab from every participant. Over a roughly 2-month period, participants in the prospective study had the option of providing additional blood draws and questionnaires. Prospective study blood samples were shipped either frozen or at room temperature before DNA extraction. TCRbeta CDR3 regions were amplified from genomic DNA by means of the immunoSEQ Assay, a bias-controlled multiplex PCR. Per the original workflow: Nucleated cell counts per sample were estimated from amplification of reference gene primers within the assay. To quantify the absolute abundance of each unique TCRbeta CDR3 rearrangement, sequence reads were collapsed and filtered. For each sample, productive Simpson clonality was calculated by taking the square root of Simpson's diversity index across productive rearrangements. In TCRdb, the immuneACCESS table is reduced to in-frame sequences with V and J assigned. These tables do not hold every clone; where another copy was compared, an unresolved V gene accounts for under half, and the others remain unexplained. V, J and clone size reflect that table, while D and trimming were determined from the DNA. For this sample there are 200,000 to 250,000 clones; about 88% appear just once. In total, the top ten clones hold roughly 2.8% of the sample.

About this clone itself: Its recognized antigen is unknown. No base quality values were provided; no much bigger clone lies one nucleotide off.

Reading from cysteine to phenylalanine, the CDR3 counts 15 amino acids. Of all the DNA, just the CDR3 is kept, 45 bases in frame from base 1. Trimming takes 3 bases from V and 5 bases from J, and the germline ends sit 14 bases apart. Per the germline V gene, KGHSH is the CDR1 and LQKENI is the CDR2. Sample: PBMCs or T cells enriched from blood (not recorded which). Recombination linked TRBV18 to TRBJ2-1, with the D gene call left open. This TCR was sampled from a woman between 25 and 40 years old who had recovered from COVID-19. The CDR3 loop reads CASSPSSPANNEQFF. The nucleotide sequence is TGTGCCAGCTCACCTTCGAGCCCCGCCAACAATGAGCAGTTCTTC.